Listed here are 27 T cell receptor beta chains from one sample, sequenced in a study of blood T cell repertoires in COVID-19. Data came from immunoSEQ multiplex PCR; TCRdb stores just in-frame clones and leaves some out. Of about 31,000 clones listed, 80% to 90% were seen once; the top ten hold roughly 15%. Material for sequencing was peripheral blood. These receptors originate from an older man with acute or convalescent COVID-19.

This clone was seen only once. The J gene is TRBJ2-3, the V gene TRBV5-1; D perhaps matches TRBD2 (5 bases). V lost 3 bases to trimming and J lost 0 bases, with 11 bases between them. The germline CDR1 and CDR2 sequences are SGHRS and YFSETQ. This CDR3 spans 15 amino acids. In DNA form, the CDR3 reads TGCGCCAGCAGCTACGGACTTACTAGCACAGATACGCAGTATTTT. Its translation is CASSYGLTSTDTQYF.

This chain connects TRBV18 to TRBJ2-1, with TRBD1 matching over 8 bases. This CDR3 has 13 residues. CDR1 KGHSH and CDR2 LQKENI come from the germline V gene. Trimming at V came to 6 bases and at J to 6 bases, leaving 4 bases not matched to a gene. The DNA of the CDR3 is TGTGCCAGCTCCTGGACAGGGCTCAATGAGCAGTTCTTC. Amino acid sequence: CASSWTGLNEQFF.

The chain couples TRBV2 to TRBJ1-2; D possibly corresponds to TRBD1 (6 bases). Germline assignment: CDR1 SNHLY and CDR2 FYNNEI. Deletions cut 6 bases from V and 4 bases from J, with 12 bases between. The CDR3 is 13 residues long. DNA for the CDR3: TGTGCCAGCAGGGCAGGGGTTATCTATGGCTACACCTTC. Encoded protein: CASRAGVIYGYTF.

The chain recombines TRBV15 with TRBJ1-1; 9 bases agree with TRBD1. Germline values: CDR1 LNHNV, CDR2 YYDKDF (reference sequence). This CDR3 comprises 14 residues. V lost 8 bases and J lost 2; bases outside the gene matches: 6. The CDR3 reads CATDRDRANTEAFF. DNA for the CDR3: TGTGCCACCGACCGGGACAGGGCTAACACTGAAGCTTTCTTT.

The V and J genes are TRBV5-1 and TRBJ1-1, with D perhaps matching TRBD1 (6 bases). V dropped 2 bases and J dropped 4 bases, with 9 bases sitting between them. The CDR3 length is 13 residues. The germline gives CDR1 SGHRS, CDR2 YFSETQ. CDR3 sequence (DNA): TGCGCCAGCAGCTTTGCCAGGGGCACTGAAGCTTTCTTT. This translates into CASSFARGTEAFF.

The V and J genes are TRBV7-2 and TRBJ2-1, with a possible D match to TRBD1 (6 bases). V was shortened by 0 bases and J by 6 bases, with 12 bases between the two germline ends. The CDR3 sequence is 15 residues long. The germline CDR1 and CDR2 sequences are SGHTA and FQGNSA. The DNA for the CDR3 is TGTGCCAGCAGCTTAGCGGGGGCCAGAGCCAATGAGCAGTTCTTC. This gives the protein CASSLAGARANEQFF.

The chain links TRBV5-1 to TRBJ2-5, with D possibly matching TRBD2 (5 bases). Germline values: CDR1 SGHRS, CDR2 YFSETQ. Trimming took 0 bases from V and 4 from J, leaving 10 bases between them. The CDR3 is made up of 14 amino acids. The CDR3 loop is CASSLVAGVETQYF. In nucleotides, the CDR3 is TGCGCCAGCAGCTTGGTTGCCGGGGTAGAGACCCAGTACTTC.

The chain couples TRBV28 to TRBJ1-2; a weak D match, TRBD1 (6 bases). The CDR3 covers 12 residues. Trimming stripped 6 bases from V and 7 bases from J, with 12 bases between. From germline, CDR1 is MDHEN and CDR2 SYDVKM. The DNA for the CDR3 is TGTGCCAGCAGCGAGGGGGTGGTTGGCTACACCTTC. This translates into CASSEGVVGYTF.

V usage is TRBV29-1 and J usage is TRBJ1-2; the match to TRBD1 covers 9 bases. J was trimmed by 2 bases and V by 4 bases; bases with no gene match: 2. The CDR3 totals 13 residues. Germline CDR1 SQVTM, CDR2 ANQGSEA. The DNA of the CDR3 is TGCAGCGTTGGGGGACAGGGAAACTATGGCTACACCTTC. Translation: CSVGGQGNYGYTF. The variable domain in full, completed from reference TRBV29-1 and TRBJ1-2, reads SAVISQKPSRDICQRGTSLTIQCQVDSQVTMMFWYRQQPGQSLTLIATANQGSEATYESGFVIDKFPISRPNLTFSTLTVSNMSPEDSSIYLCSVGGQGNYGYTFGSGTRLTVV.

The chain has TRBV27 and TRBJ1-1; TRBD1 matches at 7 bases. The length of the CDR3 is 15 residues. Germline V gene lookup returns CDR1 MNHEY and CDR2 SMNVEV (reference sequence). J lost 4 bases, V lost 5 bases, and 10 bases had no gene match. CDR3 nucleotide sequence: TGTGCCAGCAGTCCACCATTTGCAGGGGGCACTGAAGCTTTCTTT. This encodes CASSPPFAGGTEAFF.

The V gene is TRBV6-1, the J gene TRBJ2-7; D might be TRBD1 (5 bases). The CDR3 length is 15 residues. The germline V gene encodes CDR1 MNHNS and CDR2 SASEGT. Trimming pared 0 bases from V and 3 bases from J, leaving 12 bases between. The chain's CDR3 is CASSEAGQGLYEQYF. Written as DNA, the CDR3 is TGTGCCAGCAGTGAAGCCGGCCAGGGCCTCTACGAGCAGTACTTC.

The J gene is TRBJ2-5, the V gene TRBV27; 8 positions agree with TRBD1. The V gene end was trimmed by 5 bases and the J gene end by 4 bases; junction bases not matched to a gene: 3. Germline values: CDR1 MNHEY, CDR2 SMNVEV (reference sequence). This CDR3 comprises 13 residues. CDR3 nucleotide sequence: TGTGCCAGCAGTCTAACAGGGGGAGAGACCCAGTACTTC. Its translation: CASSLTGGETQYF.

The chain joins TRBV2 to TRBJ2-2; D is possibly TRBD1 (6 bases). The germline V gene encodes CDR1 SNHLY and CDR2 FYNNEI. The CDR3 is made up of 14 amino acids. Trimming shortened V by 4 bases and J by 6 bases, and 12 bases separated the two germline ends. The CDR3 DNA reads as TGTGCCAGCAGTGTTAACTACAGGGCCGGGGAGCTGTTTTTT. This translates into CASSVNYRAGELFF.

The rearrangement links TRBV7-8 to TRBJ1-1; D is unresolved. This CDR3 is built from 13 residues. V was shortened by 4 bases and J by 1 base, with 7 bases between the two germline ends. CDR1 is SGHVS, CDR2 FQNEAQ, per germline. The CDR3 here is CASSWSGNTEAFF. The CDR3 nucleotides read TGTGCCAGCAGCTGGTCAGGGAACACTGAAGCTTTCTTT.

The CDR3: CSVERGEKLFF. The CDR3 region has the DNA TGCAGCGTTGAAAGGGGCGAAAAACTGTTTTTT. This chain joins TRBV29-1 and TRBJ1-4; possibly TRBD1 for D (5 bases). V was trimmed by 2 bases and J by 8 bases, leaving 6 bases between them. The CDR3 is made up of 11 amino acids. Germline V gene sequence: CDR1 SQVTM, CDR2 ANQGSEA.

V and J are TRBV7-9 and TRBJ2-5; no definite D call. The CDR3 extends over 12 amino acids. Germline-derived CDR1 and CDR2 are SEHNR and FQNEAQ (reference sequence). The V and J ends lost 5 bases and 4 bases respectively, with 8 bases between them. Here the CDR3 DNA reads TGTGCCAGCAGCCGAGCAATAGAGACCCAGTACTTC. Protein product: CASSRAIETQYF.

The chain joins TRBV20-1 to TRBJ1-5, with TRBD1 as a possible D gene (5 bases). The CDR3 has 15 amino acids. With 3 bases removed from V and 2 bases from J, the gap between germline ends came to 14 bases. In germline, CDR1 is DFQATT, CDR2 SNEGSKA (reference sequence). The CDR3 bases are TGCAGTGCTAGTTCCGGACTAGGGGGCAATCAGCCCCAGCATTTT. This sequence encodes CSASSGLGGNQPQHF.

This CDR3 is CATSRDRRGAGEQFF. Here the CDR3 DNA reads TGTGCCACCAGCAGAGATCGACGGGGGGCAGGTGAGCAGTTCTTC. The chain joins TRBV15 to TRBJ2-1, with D perhaps TRBD2 (7 bases). The germline V gene encodes CDR1 LNHNV and CDR2 YYDKDF (reference sequence). The CDR3 is 15 residues long. The V gene lost 0 bases and the J gene lost 9 bases, with 15 bases spanning the gap.

This clone was picked up a small number of times. The genes are TRBV19 and TRBJ1-1, with 8 bases matching TRBD1. Germline lookup yields CDR1 LNHDA and CDR2 SQIVND (reference sequence). V lost 1 base, J lost 4 bases, and 8 bases stayed unmatched. The CDR3 is 16 residues long. This chain's CDR3 is CASSIVKQGATTEAFF. The CDR3, as DNA: TGTGCCAGTAGTATAGTCAAGCAGGGGGCTACCACTGAAGCTTTCTTT.

The chain employs TRBV6-5 and TRBJ2-3; possibly TRBD2 for D (5 bases). This CDR3 spans 15 amino acids. Trimming left V 4 bases short and J 2 bases short, with 13 bases between. CDR1 and CDR2 (germline): MNHEY, SVGAGI. Written as DNA, the CDR3 is TGTGCCAGCAGTTCCGGGAAGATTGACACAGATACGCAGTATTTT. Protein: CASSSGKIDTDTQYF.

The chain carries TRBV12-2 and TRBJ1-1. TRBV12-2 is termed a pseudogene. The CDR3 extends over 11 amino acids. The CDR3 nucleotides read TGTGCAAGTCGCCCCCAGCGGGATGCTTTCTTT. Amino acid sequence: CASRPQRDAFF.

J is TRBJ2-5 and V is TRBV19, with D possibly TRBD2 on 5 matching bases. The ends were cut back, 10 bases at V and 1 base at J, with 19 bases in the middle. CDR1 and CDR2 from the germline V gene are LNHDA and SQIVND (reference sequence). This CDR3 is built from 15 residues. The CDR3 here is CATKLVGVGQETQYF. The CDR3 DNA follows: TGTGCCACCAAGCTAGTCGGGGTCGGCCAAGAGACCCAGTACTTC.

The genes are TRBV5-1 and TRBJ2-5; 8 bases line up with TRBD1. With V trimmed by 0 bases and J by 5 bases, 15 bases remained unmatched. CDR1 and CDR2 (germline): SGHRS, YFSETQ. CDR3 size: 18 residues. The CDR3 loop is CASSLGPLDTGGFETQYF. In DNA, the CDR3 is TGCGCCAGCAGCTTGGGGCCACTGGACACAGGGGGTTTCGAGACCCAGTACTTC.

This sequence joins TRBV10-3 and TRBJ2-1; D is ambiguous. The CDR3 covers 15 residues. V lost 2 bases to trimming and J lost 3 bases, with 11 bases between them. CDR1 and CDR2 from the germline V gene are ENHRY and SYGVKD. The CDR3 bases are TGTGCCATCAGTGAGCTCCTAGGTGGCTACAATGAGCAGTTCTTC. It encodes CAISELLGGYNEQFF.

The chain combines TRBV2 with TRBJ1-3; D remains ambiguous. There are 15 residues in the CDR3. Trimming cost V 4 bases and J 1 base, with 11 bases left between them. Germline CDR1 reads SNHLY; CDR2 reads FYNNEI. The CDR3 bases are TGTGCCAGCAGTGGTTTTGGGAGTTCTGGAAACACCATATATTTT. The encoded protein is CASSGFGSSGNTIYF.

The J gene is TRBJ2-1, the V gene TRBV24-1; the match to TRBD1 covers 11 bases. The V and J ends lost 4 bases and 7 bases, in that order; junction bases with no gene match: 5. This CDR3 contains 15 residues. Germline CDR1 reads KGHDR; CDR2 reads SFDVKD. DNA of the CDR3: TGTGCCACCAGTGACCCCGGGACAGGGGGGAATGAGCAGTTCTTC. Its protein product is CATSDPGTGGNEQFF.

The chain recombines TRBV30 with TRBJ1-1, with D perhaps matching TRBD1 (5 bases). Germline V lookup: CDR1 GTSNPN, CDR2 SVGIG (reference sequence). The CDR3 is 14 residues long. The ends were cut back, 0 bases at V and 5 bases at J, with 13 bases in the middle. The CDR3 region has the DNA TGTGCCTGGAGTGTACCCGGGGGTTTGACTGAAGCTTTCTTT. This codes for CAWSVPGGLTEAFF.